This is a list of T cell receptor beta chains from one sample in a study of blood T cell repertoires in COVID-19. The protocol was immunoSEQ multiplex PCR, while the TCRdb copy is restricted to in-frame clones and leaves out a portion. Of approximately 200,000 clones in the sample, about 90% were seen once. The sequenced material came from peripheral blood. Every receptor here comes from a man in his forties with active or convalescent COVID-19. CDR3s include the opening cysteine and the closing phenylalanine or tryptophan. The D gene is left open where the match is weak. Only part of the rows carry a size: once, few, many, or a class if the clone is expanded.

len: 15
v_gene: TRBV7-3
j_gene: TRBJ1-1
d_gene: -
abundance: few
CDR3nt: TGTGCCAGCAGCTTAATGGTGGCCATGAACACTGAAGCTTTCTTT
CDR3aa: CASSLMVAMNTEAFF

len: 14
v_gene: TRBV5-6
j_gene: TRBJ1-2
d_gene: TRBD1
abundance: -
CDR3nt: TGTGCCAGCAGCTCCCCAGGACAGGGAGGTGGCTACACCTTC
CDR3aa: CASSSPGQGGGYTF

len: 19
v_gene: TRBV10-1
j_gene: TRBJ2-2
d_gene: TRBD2
abundance: -
CDR3nt: TGCGCCAGCAGTGACTCGGGGCCTAGCGGGAGGGCGAGCACCGGGGAGCTGTTTTTT
CDR3aa: CASSDSGPSGRASTGELFF

len: 16
v_gene: TRBV28
j_gene: TRBJ1-3
d_gene: TRBD1
abundance: -
CDR3nt: TGTGCCAGCAGTTTGACAGGGGTCAACTCTGGAAACACCATATATTTT
CDR3aa: CASSLTGVNSGNTIYF

len: 16
v_gene: TRBV7-6
j_gene: TRBJ2-7
d_gene: TRBD1
abundance: -
CDR3nt: TGTGCCAGCAGCATATCCCTGGGACAGAGCTCCTACGAGCAGTACTTC
CDR3aa: CASSISLGQSSYEQYF

len: 15
v_gene: TRBV2
j_gene: TRBJ2-5
d_gene: TRBD2
abundance: -
CDR3nt: TGTGCCAGCAGACGGACTAGTGTAGCCGTGGAGACCCAGTACTTC
CDR3aa: CASRRTSVAVETQYF

len: 15
v_gene: TRBV10-2
j_gene: TRBJ1-5
d_gene: TRBD1
abundance: -
CDR3nt: TGCGCCAGCAGTGACGGGACAGGGGGCAATCAGCCCCAGCATTTT
CDR3aa: CASSDGTGGNQPQHF

len: 12
v_gene: TRBV28
j_gene: TRBJ1-2
d_gene: -
abundance: -
CDR3nt: TGTGCCAGCGCGTCGGGTAGCTATGGCTACACCTTC
CDR3aa: CASASGSYGYTF

len: 12
v_gene: TRBV28
j_gene: TRBJ2-7
d_gene: -
abundance: -
CDR3nt: TGTGCCAGCAGTTTCCCCCTTTACGAGCAGTACTTC
CDR3aa: CASSFPLYEQYF

len: 17
v_gene: TRBV28
j_gene: TRBJ1-1
d_gene: TRBD1
abundance: many
CDR3nt: TGTGCCAGCAGCTTAGGGGGGACAGGGGGCAGCGCCACTGAAGCTTTCTTT
CDR3aa: CASSLGGTGGSATEAFF

len: 13
v_gene: TRBV25-1
j_gene: TRBJ2-2
d_gene: TRBD1
abundance: -
CDR3nt: TGTGCCAGCAGGACAGGGTCCGCCGGGGAGCTGTTTTTT
CDR3aa: CASRTGSAGELFF

len: 15
v_gene: TRBV11-2
j_gene: TRBJ2-5
d_gene: -
abundance: once
CDR3nt: TGTGCCAGCAGATACGACGGACTAAACCAAGAGACCCAGTACTTC
CDR3aa: CASRYDGLNQETQYF

len: 13
v_gene: TRBV7-9
j_gene: TRBJ2-7
d_gene: -
abundance: -
CDR3nt: TGTGCCAGCAGCCACGAAACCCCCACCGGGCAGTACTTC
CDR3aa: CASSHETPTGQYF

len: 15
v_gene: TRBV19
j_gene: TRBJ2-3
d_gene: TRBD1
abundance: -
CDR3nt: TGTGCCAGTAGTATCGGCAGGGGGCAGGCAGATACGCAGTATTTT
CDR3aa: CASSIGRGQADTQYF

len: 14
v_gene: TRBV5-8
j_gene: TRBJ2-7
d_gene: -
abundance: once
CDR3nt: TGTGCCAGCAGCTTGGGACTAGGAACCTACGAGCAGTACTTC
CDR3aa: CASSLGLGTYEQYF

len: 14
v_gene: TRBV6-5
j_gene: TRBJ1-3
d_gene: -
abundance: -
CDR3nt: TGTGCCAGCAGTTCCTATAGCTCTGGAAACACCATATATTTT
CDR3aa: CASSSYSSGNTIYF

len: 19
v_gene: TRBV4-2
j_gene: TRBJ2-5
d_gene: TRBD2
abundance: -
CDR3nt: TGTGCCAGCAGCCAAGTTTACCCCCAGGGACGGGAGGAGGTAGAGACCCAGTACTTC
CDR3aa: CASSQVYPQGREEVETQYF

len: 16
v_gene: TRBV6-1
j_gene: TRBJ1-5
d_gene: TRBD1
abundance: -
CDR3nt: TGTGCCAGCAGTGAAGGGCAGGGGGTGACCAATCAGCCCCAGCATTTT
CDR3aa: CASSEGQGVTNQPQHF

len: 18
v_gene: TRBV9
j_gene: TRBJ2-1
d_gene: TRBD1
abundance: -
CDR3nt: TGTGCCAGCAGCGTATATATTTCTGGACAGGGGGCATTGAATGAGCAGTTCTTC
CDR3aa: CASSVYISGQGALNEQFF

len: 13
v_gene: TRBV6-5
j_gene: TRBJ2-1
d_gene: TRBD2
abundance: -
CDR3nt: TGTGCCAGCCGCGGGAGCTCCTACAATGAGCAGTTCTTC
CDR3aa: CASRGSSYNEQFF

len: 13
v_gene: TRBV7-3
j_gene: TRBJ2-7
d_gene: TRBD2
abundance: -
CDR3nt: TGTGCCGGGGGACTAGCGGGACCTTACGAGCAGTACTTC
CDR3aa: CAGGLAGPYEQYF

len: 14
v_gene: TRBV11-1
j_gene: TRBJ1-2
d_gene: -
abundance: once
CDR3nt: TGTGCCAGCAGCCCGACAGGAGGCAACTATGGCTACACCTTC
CDR3aa: CASSPTGGNYGYTF

len: 16
v_gene: TRBV21-1
j_gene: TRBJ2-2
d_gene: -
abundance: -
CDR3nt: TGTGCCAGCAGCAAGGTACGGCTAGTAAGATCCGGGGAGCTGTTTTTT
CDR3aa: CASSKVRLVRSGELFF

len: 13
v_gene: TRBV28
j_gene: TRBJ2-1
d_gene: TRBD2
abundance: -
CDR3nt: TGTGCCAGCAGGGGTTTAGCGGGCAATGAGCAGTTCTTC
CDR3aa: CASRGLAGNEQFF

len: 17
v_gene: TRBV28
j_gene: TRBJ2-3
d_gene: -
abundance: -
CDR3nt: TGTGCCGCAATAAACTACCTCGAACAGGGGAGGACAGATACGCAGTATTTT
CDR3aa: CAAINYLEQGRTDTQYF

len: 14
v_gene: TRBV11-2
j_gene: TRBJ2-1
d_gene: TRBD2
abundance: few
CDR3nt: TGTGCCAGCAGCCCCCGACTAGCGAAAAATGAGCAGTTCTTC
CDR3aa: CASSPRLAKNEQFF

len: 14
v_gene: TRBV18
j_gene: TRBJ1-4
d_gene: TRBD1
abundance: -
CDR3nt: TGTGCCAGCTCACCGGGGACAGGGGGTGAAAAACTGTTTTTT
CDR3aa: CASSPGTGGEKLFF

len: 15
v_gene: TRBV9
j_gene: TRBJ2-4
d_gene: TRBD1
abundance: -
CDR3nt: TGTGCCAGCAGCGTAACTCCAGGGGGCCGAGACATTCAGTACTTC
CDR3aa: CASSVTPGGRDIQYF

len: 13
v_gene: TRBV6-6
j_gene: TRBJ1-2
d_gene: TRBD1
abundance: -
CDR3nt: TGTGCCAGCACAGGAGGGGGCGCGAGGGGCTACACCTTC
CDR3aa: CASTGGGARGYTF

len: 14
v_gene: TRBV9
j_gene: TRBJ1-1
d_gene: -
abundance: -
CDR3nt: TGTGCCAGCAGCGTAGGAGGAAAGAACACTGAAGCTTTCTTT
CDR3aa: CASSVGGKNTEAFF

len: 13
v_gene: TRBV7-9
j_gene: TRBJ1-2
d_gene: -
abundance: -
CDR3nt: TGTGCCAGCAGCTTTGGTCAGGAAGGAGGCTACACCTTC
CDR3aa: CASSFGQEGGYTF

len: 15
v_gene: TRBV9
j_gene: TRBJ2-2
d_gene: -
abundance: -
CDR3nt: TGTGCCAGCAGCTCCCGGAGCGCGAACACCGGGGAGCTGTTTTTT
CDR3aa: CASSSRSANTGELFF

len: 17
v_gene: TRBV7-9
j_gene: TRBJ1-6
d_gene: -
abundance: -
CDR3nt: TGTGCCAGCAGCTCCGGAAGCGCGAGCTCCTATAATTCACCCCTCCACTTT
CDR3aa: CASSSGSASSYNSPLHF

len: 14
v_gene: TRBV5-1
j_gene: TRBJ1-5
d_gene: -
abundance: -
CDR3nt: TGCGCCAGCAGCCTGCAGGGTGGCAATCAGCCCCAGCATTTT
CDR3aa: CASSLQGGNQPQHF

len: 14
v_gene: TRBV19
j_gene: TRBJ1-6
d_gene: TRBD1
abundance: -
CDR3nt: TGTGCCAGTAGTATCACAGGGGGGAATTCACCCCTCCACTTT
CDR3aa: CASSITGGNSPLHF

len: 14
v_gene: TRBV27
j_gene: TRBJ2-2
d_gene: -
abundance: -
CDR3nt: TGTGCCAGCAGTTTATTGGGGGCAGAGGGGGAGCTGTTTTTT
CDR3aa: CASSLLGAEGELFF

len: 15
v_gene: TRBV18
j_gene: TRBJ2-5
d_gene: -
abundance: -
CDR3nt: TGTGCCAGCTCACCACCTTCAGCGAGCCAAGAGACCCAGTACTTC
CDR3aa: CASSPPSASQETQYF

len: 15
v_gene: TRBV3-1/TRBV3-2
j_gene: TRBJ1-2
d_gene: -
abundance: -
CDR3nt: TGTGCCAGCAGCTTCGGGGATAGACCTAACTATGGCTACACCTTC
CDR3aa: CASSFGDRPNYGYTF

len: 16
v_gene: TRBV11-2
j_gene: TRBJ2-5
d_gene: TRBD1
abundance: -
CDR3nt: TGTGCCAGCAGCTCGACCGGGACAGGGGGGTGGGAGACCCAGTACTTC
CDR3aa: CASSSTGTGGWETQYF

len: 16
v_gene: TRBV14
j_gene: TRBJ1-2
d_gene: TRBD1
abundance: -
CDR3nt: TGTGCCAGCAGCCAAGATCTGGCAGGGGGTGCCTATGGCTACACCTTC
CDR3aa: CASSQDLAGGAYGYTF

len: 15
v_gene: TRBV9
j_gene: TRBJ1-4
d_gene: TRBD1
abundance: -
CDR3nt: TGTGCCAGCAGCGACCAGAGACAGGGGGCTGTAAAACTGTTTTTT
CDR3aa: CASSDQRQGAVKLFF

len: 15
v_gene: TRBV5-1
j_gene: TRBJ2-5
d_gene: -
abundance: -
CDR3nt: TGCGCCAGCAGCTTGGGGGACTTGATTCAAGAGACCCAGTACTTC
CDR3aa: CASSLGDLIQETQYF

len: 15
v_gene: TRBV7-6
j_gene: TRBJ2-5
d_gene: -
abundance: -
CDR3nt: TGTGCCAGCAGCCGCAATCGGGACATACAAGAGACCCAGTACTTC
CDR3aa: CASSRNRDIQETQYF

len: 15
v_gene: TRBV11-1
j_gene: TRBJ1-4
d_gene: TRBD1
abundance: few
CDR3nt: TGTGCCAGCAGCCCCCGACAGGGGAACAATGAAAAACTGTTTTTT
CDR3aa: CASSPRQGNNEKLFF

len: 13
v_gene: TRBV7-9
j_gene: TRBJ2-7
d_gene: -
abundance: once
CDR3nt: TGTGCCAGCAGCAACGGACTGATCTACGAGCAGTACTTC
CDR3aa: CASSNGLIYEQYF

len: 16
v_gene: TRBV6-5
j_gene: TRBJ2-1
d_gene: TRBD2
abundance: -
CDR3nt: TGTGCCAGCAGTTACATCCGCGGGAGCTCCTACAATGAGCAGTTCTTC
CDR3aa: CASSYIRGSSYNEQFF

len: 16
v_gene: TRBV15
j_gene: TRBJ1-6
d_gene: -
abundance: -
CDR3nt: TGTGCCACCAGCAGAGATAGTCTAGACAGTGGTTCACCCCTCCACTTT
CDR3aa: CATSRDSLDSGSPLHF

len: 15
v_gene: TRBV30
j_gene: TRBJ1-2
d_gene: TRBD1
abundance: -
CDR3nt: TGTGCCTACTCAACCGGGACAGGGGGCTTCTATGGCTACACCTTC
CDR3aa: CAYSTGTGGFYGYTF

len: 14
v_gene: TRBV15
j_gene: TRBJ2-7
d_gene: TRBD2
abundance: -
CDR3nt: TGTGCCACCAGCTGGTTAGTTTTGCGGGGGGAGCAGTACTTC
CDR3aa: CATSWLVLRGEQYF

len: 14
v_gene: TRBV30
j_gene: TRBJ2-7
d_gene: -
abundance: -
CDR3nt: TGTGCCTGGACACGCCAGTTCACCTCCTACGAGCAGTACTTC
CDR3aa: CAWTRQFTSYEQYF

len: 14
v_gene: TRBV6-5
j_gene: TRBJ1-5
d_gene: -
abundance: -
CDR3nt: TGTGCCAGCAGGAGACCTTCGGGAGACCAGCCCCAGCATTTT
CDR3aa: CASRRPSGDQPQHF

len: 17
v_gene: TRBV5-4
j_gene: TRBJ1-4
d_gene: TRBD1
abundance: -
CDR3nt: TGTGCCAGCAGCTTCCGACAGGGTGGTACGACTAATGAAAAACTGTTTTTT
CDR3aa: CASSFRQGGTTNEKLFF

len: 14
v_gene: TRBV28
j_gene: TRBJ1-2
d_gene: TRBD1
abundance: once
CDR3nt: TGTGCCAGCAGTTCCCCGGGACAGGGCTATGGCTACACCTTC
CDR3aa: CASSSPGQGYGYTF

len: 19
v_gene: TRBV27
j_gene: TRBJ2-6
d_gene: -
abundance: -
CDR3nt: TGTGCCAGCAGTCTTACCCCCCTCCTGGGGAGCTCTGGGGCCAACGTCCTGACTTTC
CDR3aa: CASSLTPLLGSSGANVLTF

len: 15
v_gene: TRBV5-1
j_gene: TRBJ2-3
d_gene: -
abundance: -
CDR3nt: TGCGCCAGCAGCTGGCAGGCCGCTAGCACAGATACGCAGTATTTT
CDR3aa: CASSWQAASTDTQYF

len: 14
v_gene: TRBV19
j_gene: TRBJ2-2
d_gene: TRBD1
abundance: -
CDR3nt: TGTGCCAGTGAACAGGGGTCGAACACCGGGGAGCTGTTTTTT
CDR3aa: CASEQGSNTGELFF